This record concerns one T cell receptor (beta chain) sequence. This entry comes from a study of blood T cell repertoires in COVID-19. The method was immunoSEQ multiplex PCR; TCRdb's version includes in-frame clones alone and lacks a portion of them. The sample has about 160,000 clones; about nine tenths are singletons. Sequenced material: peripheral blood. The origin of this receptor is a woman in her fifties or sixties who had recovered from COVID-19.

The CDR3 region is CASSDRGTMNTEAFF. The CDR3 coding sequence is TGTGCCAGTAGCGACAGGGGGACCATGAACACTGAAGCTTTCTTT. V is TRBV19 and J is TRBJ1-1, with TRBD1 identical over 9 bases. V dropped 6 bases and J dropped 0; count of bases not matched to a gene: 5. The CDR3 contains 15 residues. CDR1 is LNHDA and CDR2 is SQIVND in the germline V gene (reference sequence).